A single sample is the source of the 27 T cell receptor beta chains below, sequenced in a study of blood T cells in healthy people across ages. Sample-barcoded 5' priming and a J-beta primer mix drove a second PCR of about 7 to 11 cycles. One entry per CDR3 protein results from TCRdb running MiXCR on the 5' RACE reads. The data contain 800,000 to 900,000 distinct CDR3 sequences, approximately 65% of them singletons. The sequencing sample was made of blood. The source is a man aged 30 to 39 in good health.

V gene TRBV7-9 combines with J gene TRBJ2-1, with a possible D match to TRBD2 (5 bases). CDR3 length: 12 residues. The V end lost 5 bases, the J end lost 9 bases, and 11 bases lay between the germline ends. Germline assignment: CDR1 SEHNR and CDR2 FQNEAQ (reference sequence). The CDR3 reads CASSERRGEQFF. In DNA, the CDR3 is TGTGCCAGCAGCGAGCGACGGGGTGAGCAGTTCTTC.

This clonotype was recorded at least ten times. V is TRBV7-7 and J is TRBJ2-1, with 16 bases matching TRBD2. There are 16 residues in the CDR3. J lost 7 bases, V lost 3 bases, and 3 bases had no gene match. Germline V lookup: CDR1 SSHAT, CDR2 FNYEAQ (reference sequence). The CDR3 here is CASSLGTSGGGNEQFF. The DNA of the CDR3 is TGTGCCAGCAGCTTGGGGACTAGCGGGGGGGGGAATGAGCAGTTCTTC.

This clonotype was seen a few times. The J gene is TRBJ2-7, the V gene TRBV28; TRBD1 matches at 7 bases. With V trimmed by 6 bases and J by 4 bases, 9 bases remained unmatched. Germline V gives CDR1 MDHEN, CDR2 SYDVKM. CDR3 length equals 14 residues. For the CDR3, the DNA is TGTGCCAGCAGCAAGGACAGGCGTAGGTACGAGCAGTACTTC. It yields the protein CASSKDRRRYEQYF.

This clonotype appeared a few times. The rearrangement links TRBV25-1 to TRBJ2-3; 7 bases map to TRBD2. The CDR3 consists of 14 residues. Trimming removed 3 bases from V and 6 bases from J; junction bases left unmatched: 6. CDR1 and CDR2 (germline): MGHDK, SYGVNS. The CDR3 region is CASSDVGGRDTQYF. For the CDR3, the DNA is TGTGCCAGCAGTGATGTGGGGGGGAGGGATACGCAGTATTTT.

This clonotype was counted only a few times. The chain uses TRBV4-2 and TRBJ1-1; 8 bases agree with TRBD1. V gave up 3 bases and J gave up 5 bases; unmatched junction bases: 8. CDR3 length equals 15 residues. Germline V gives CDR1 LGHNA, CDR2 YNFKEQ. The CDR3 loop reads CASSHPDRVVTEAFF. CDR3 sequence (DNA): TGTGCCAGCAGCCACCCGGACAGGGTAGTTACTGAAGCTTTCTTT.

The gene calls are TRBV29-1 and TRBJ1-2; possible D gene TRBD1, 5 bases. Trimming shortened V by 0 bases and J by 4 bases, and 12 bases separated the two germline ends. This CDR3 spans 14 amino acids. Germline loops: CDR1 SQVTM, CDR2 ANQGSEA. The CDR3: CSVEDPSRAYGYTF. The CDR3 DNA is TGCAGCGTTGAAGATCCGTCCAGGGCCTATGGCTACACCTTC. Based on the CDR3 plus reference TRBV29-1 and TRBJ1-2, the full variable domain is SAVISQKPSRDICQRGTSLTIQCQVDSQVTMMFWYRQQPGQSLTLIATANQGSEATYESGFVIDKFPISRPNLTFSTLTVSNMSPEDSSIYLCSVEDPSRAYGYTFGSGTRLTVV.

There are a few counts of this clonotype. The CDR3 region is CASSPRDSRSIEQYF. CDR3 DNA sequence: TGTGCCAGCAGCCCTCGGGACAGCAGATCCATCGAGCAGTACTTC. The J gene is TRBJ2-4, the V gene TRBV9, with 7 nucleotides matching TRBD1. The J call may be faulty, since TRBJ2-7 better matches the DNA end. The CDR3 extends over 15 amino acids. Germline assignment: CDR1 SGDLS and CDR2 YYNGEE.

The V and J genes are TRBV28 and TRBJ2-4; 8 bases align to TRBD2. The end of the DNA fits TRBJ2-7 better, so the J call may be wrong. Germline assignment: CDR1 MDHEN and CDR2 SYDVKM. The CDR3 spans 16 residues. The CDR3: CASSLGVAGTSYEQYF. The CDR3 DNA sequence: TGTGCCAGCAGTTTAGGGGTAGCGGGGACATCCTACGAGCAGTACTTC.

The chain links TRBV5-1 to TRBJ1-6; 9 nucleotides align to TRBD1. The CDR3 totals 14 residues. Germline CDR1 reads SGHRS; CDR2 reads YFSETQ. Trimming cost V 7 bases and J 7 bases; bases outside gene matches: 6. The CDR3 sequence: CASSDRGWNSPLHF. As DNA, the CDR3 is TGCGCCAGCTCGGACAGGGGTTGGAATTCACCCCTCCACTTT.

This clonotype showed up just once. Germline and junction disagree at one end, which may indicate a read error. The chain employs TRBV27 and TRBJ2-7; 7 nucleotides match TRBD2. The CDR3 is 12 residues long. CDR1 and CDR2 from the germline V gene are MNHEY and SMNVEV (reference sequence). CDR3 residues: CAVRGSSHEQYF. CDR3 nucleotides: TGTGCCGTCCGCGGGAGCTCCCACGAGCAGTACTTC.

The chain carries TRBV25-1 and TRBJ1-2, with D possibly TRBD1 on 5 matching bases. With 8 bases removed from V and 7 bases from J, the gap between germline ends came to 23 bases. The CDR3 loop spans 15 amino acids. Germline V lookup: CDR1 MGHDK, CDR2 SYGVNS. CDR3 amino acids: CASHKGPIESGGYTF. The CDR3 DNA follows: TGTGCCAGCCATAAGGGACCGATCGAGTCCGGTGGCTACACCTTC.

The chain couples TRBV20-1 to TRBJ2-7; D gene unclear. From germline, CDR1 is DFQATT and CDR2 SNEGSKA (reference sequence). V was shortened by 6 bases and J by 0 bases, with 3 bases between the two germline ends. CDR3 length: 10 residues. This CDR3 reads CSANSYEQYF. DNA of the CDR3: TGCAGTGCCAACTCCTACGAGCAGTACTTC.

The CDR3, as DNA: TGTGCCAGCAGCGCGACTAGCGGGGCCTTCCTATACGAGCAGTACTTC. Translated, it gives CASSATSGAFLYEQYF. The chain employs TRBV9 and TRBJ2-7; 11 nucleotides match TRBD2. With V trimmed by 3 bases and J by 4 bases, 9 bases remained unmatched. CDR3 size: 16 residues. CDR1 is SGDLS and CDR2 is YYNGEE in the germline V gene. The full variable domain, completed using reference TRBV9 and TRBJ2-7, is DSGVTQTPKHLITATGQRVTLRCSPRSGDLSVYWYQQSLDQGLQFLIQYYNGEERAKGNILERFSAQQFPDLHSELNLSSLELGDSALYFCASSATSGAFLYEQYFGPGTRLTVT.

V gene TRBV7-3 combines with J gene TRBJ1-1; D uncertain. V was trimmed by 5 bases and J by 0 bases, leaving 7 bases between them. The CDR3 length is 13 residues. The germline gives CDR1 SGHTA, CDR2 FQGTGA. The CDR3 sequence: CASSAQMNTEAFF. CDR3 sequence (DNA): TGTGCCAGCAGCGCTCAAATGAACACTGAAGCTTTCTTT.

Written as DNA, the CDR3 is TGTGCCAGCAGCGTAGAGGGAGGAGACACCCTCTACGAGCAGTACTTC. Its protein is CASSVEGGDTLYEQYF. The chain is built from TRBV9 and TRBJ2-4; a possible D gene is TRBD2 (6 bases). The J call may be mistaken, given a closer DNA end match to TRBJ2-7. Germline V CDR1 and CDR2: SGDLS, YYNGEE. This CDR3 spans 16 amino acids.

The rearrangement uses TRBV20-1 and TRBJ2-7, with 7 bases fitting TRBD2. V was clipped by 0 bases and J by 0 bases; unmatched bases: 8. The CDR3 has 16 amino acids. Germline V gives CDR1 DFQATT, CDR2 SNEGSKA (reference sequence). The CDR3 bases are TGCAGTGCTAGAGACGTAGCGGGTCTAAGCTCCTACGAGCAGTACTTC. As protein: CSARDVAGLSSYEQYF.

This clonotype was counted only a few times. Written as DNA, the CDR3 is TGCAGTGCCAGCTTTTGGGAAACCCAAGAGACCCAGTACTTC. Amino acids: CSASFWETQETQYF. The rearrangement joins TRBV20-1 to TRBJ2-5; D ambiguous. Trimming left V 6 bases short and J 1 base short, with 15 bases between. Germline-derived CDR1 and CDR2 are DFQATT and SNEGSKA (reference sequence). The CDR3 is 14 amino acids.

This clonotype was counted many times. This chain connects TRBV4-2 to TRBJ2-1; 8 bases align to TRBD2. CDR3 length: 15 amino acids. V gave up 4 bases and J gave up 4 bases; unmatched junction bases: 6. Germline-derived CDR1 and CDR2 are LGHNA and YNFKEQ. CDR3 nucleotides: TGTGCCAGCAGCCCAGAGGCGGGGGGTTACAATGAGCAGTTCTTC. Translation gives CASSPEAGGYNEQFF.

This clonotype was recorded a few times. The J gene is TRBJ2-1, the V gene TRBV12-3 or TRBV12-4, with unresolved D. Trimming pared 6 bases from V and 10 bases from J, leaving 10 bases between. This CDR3 is 11 amino acids long. CDR3 sequence (DNA): TGTGCCAGCAGCCCCCAGTGGGAGCAGTTCTTC. Translation: CASSPQWEQFF.

The gene calls are TRBV27 and TRBJ2-2; unclear D gene. The CDR3 length is 14 residues. With 1 base removed from V and 4 bases from J, the gap between germline ends came to 7 bases. Germline V gene lookup returns CDR1 MNHEY and CDR2 SMNVEV (reference sequence). The CDR3, as DNA: TGTGCCAGCAGTTTATTCTTAGTCACCGGGGAGCTGTTTTTT. Translated, it gives CASSLFLVTGELFF.

The chain uses TRBV13 and TRBJ2-4; D unresolved. The end of the DNA fits TRBJ2-5 better, so the J call may be wrong. The CDR3 extends over 14 amino acids. In germline, CDR1 is PRHDT, CDR2 FYEKMQ (reference sequence). CDR3 nucleotide sequence: TGTGCCAGCAGCTCCAGGAATAGACGGGAGACCCAGTACTTC. Amino acids: CASSSRNRRETQYF.

This clonotype was counted only a few times. One end of the junction is discordant with germline, which a read error may explain. J is TRBJ2-7 and V is TRBV29-1, with 10 nucleotides matching TRBD2. CDR3 size: 15 residues. Germline loops: CDR1 SQVTM, CDR2 ANQGSEA. Here the CDR3 DNA reads TGCAGCGTTCAAGATAGCGGGGGGACGTCCTACGAGCAGTACTTC. Translation: CSVQDSGGTSYEQYF.

The gene calls are TRBV29-1 and TRBJ2-7; 12 bases fit TRBD1. Germline values: CDR1 SQVTM, CDR2 ANQGSEA. Trimming cost V 6 bases and J 3 bases; bases outside gene matches: 9. The length of the CDR3 is 15 residues. Written as DNA, the CDR3 is TGCAGCGTCGAATCCGGGACAGGGGGCCACTACGAGCAGTACTTC. It yields the protein CSVESGTGGHYEQYF.

As concerns this clonotype: An end of the junction does not agree with germline; a read error may underlie this. The chain links TRBV7-2 to TRBJ2-3, with D possibly being TRBD2 (5 bases). The CDR3 totals 13 residues. Germline V gene sequence: CDR1 SGHTA, CDR2 FQGNSA. DNA of the CDR3: TGTGCCAACAGCTTAGAATCGGGGTATACGCAGTATTTT. The encoded protein is CANSLESGYTQYF.

There are a few counts of this clonotype. The chain uses TRBV4-2 and TRBJ2-1; 9 nucleotides align to TRBD1. Germline V gene data show CDR1 as LGHNA and CDR2 as YNFKEQ. This CDR3 has 16 amino acids. V was pared by 1 base and J by 8 bases, with 9 bases of the junction left unmatched. Here the CDR3 reads CASSQVSGDREDEQFF. The CDR3 DNA reads as TGTGCCAGCAGCCAAGTATCTGGGGACAGGGAGGATGAGCAGTTCTTC.

V and J are TRBV5-1 and TRBJ2-5, with 9 bases matching TRBD1. Trimming at V came to 4 bases and at J to 5 bases, leaving 9 bases not matched to a gene. Per the germline V gene, CDR1 is SGHRS and CDR2 is YFSETQ. This CDR3 contains 15 residues. The CDR3 is CASSLTGQGRETQYF. The DNA of the CDR3 is TGCGCCAGCAGCCTAACCGGACAGGGGAGGGAGACCCAGTACTTC.

The chain joins TRBV3-1 to TRBJ2-7; a weak D match, TRBD2 (6 bases). The CDR3 runs to 15 residues. V shed 4 bases and J shed 1 base, with 14 bases lying between them. The germline V gene encodes CDR1 LGHDT and CDR2 YNNKEL (reference sequence). The CDR3 here is CASSPDLAVSYEQYF. The CDR3 DNA is TGTGCCAGCAGCCCCGATTTAGCGGTGTCCTACGAGCAGTACTTC.